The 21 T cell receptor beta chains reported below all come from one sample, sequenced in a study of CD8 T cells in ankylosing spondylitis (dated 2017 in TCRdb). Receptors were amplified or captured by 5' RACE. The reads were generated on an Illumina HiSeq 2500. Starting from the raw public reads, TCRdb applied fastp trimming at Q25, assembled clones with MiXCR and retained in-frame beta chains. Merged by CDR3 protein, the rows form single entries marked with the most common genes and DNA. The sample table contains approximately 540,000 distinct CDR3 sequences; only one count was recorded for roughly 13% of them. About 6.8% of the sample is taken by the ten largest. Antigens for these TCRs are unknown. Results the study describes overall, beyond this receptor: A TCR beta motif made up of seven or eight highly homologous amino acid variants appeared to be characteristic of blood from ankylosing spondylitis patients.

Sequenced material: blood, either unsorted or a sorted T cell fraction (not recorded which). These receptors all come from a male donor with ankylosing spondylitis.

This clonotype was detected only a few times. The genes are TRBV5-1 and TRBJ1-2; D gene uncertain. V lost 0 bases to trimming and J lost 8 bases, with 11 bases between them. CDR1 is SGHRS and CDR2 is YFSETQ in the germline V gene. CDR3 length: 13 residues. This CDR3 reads CASSLEGKSGYTF. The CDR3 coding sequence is TGCGCCAGCAGCTTGGAAGGGAAATCGGGCTACACCTTC.

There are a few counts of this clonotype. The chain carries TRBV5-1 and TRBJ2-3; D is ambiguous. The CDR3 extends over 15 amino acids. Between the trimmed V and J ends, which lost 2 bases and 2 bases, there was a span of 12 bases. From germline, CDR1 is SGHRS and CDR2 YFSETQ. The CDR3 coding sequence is TGCGCCAGCAGCTTTAATGGTAGATCCACAGATACGCAGTATTTT. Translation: CASSFNGRSTDTQYF.

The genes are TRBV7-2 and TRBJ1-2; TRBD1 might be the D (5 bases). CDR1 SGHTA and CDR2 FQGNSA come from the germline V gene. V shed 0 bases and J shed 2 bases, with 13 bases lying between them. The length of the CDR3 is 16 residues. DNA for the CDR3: TGTGCCAGCAGCTTAGCGGGGGGTCTTCCAAACTATGGCTACACCTTC. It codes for CASSLAGGLPNYGYTF.

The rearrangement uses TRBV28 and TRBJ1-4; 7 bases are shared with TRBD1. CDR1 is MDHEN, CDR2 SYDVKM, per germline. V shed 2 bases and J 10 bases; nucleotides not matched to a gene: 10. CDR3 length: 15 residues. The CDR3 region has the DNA TGTGCCAGCAGTTTACCGACAGGGTTACATGGAAAACTGTTTTTT. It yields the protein CASSLPTGLHGKLFF.

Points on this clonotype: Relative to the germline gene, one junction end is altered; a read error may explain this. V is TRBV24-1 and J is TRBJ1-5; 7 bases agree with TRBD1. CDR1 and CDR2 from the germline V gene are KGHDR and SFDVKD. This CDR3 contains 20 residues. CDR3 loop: CATSDSGQESSMTSNQPQQF. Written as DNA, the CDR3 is TGTGCCACCAGTGATTCTGGACAGGAGTCAAGTATGACGAGCAATCAGCCCCAGCAATTT.

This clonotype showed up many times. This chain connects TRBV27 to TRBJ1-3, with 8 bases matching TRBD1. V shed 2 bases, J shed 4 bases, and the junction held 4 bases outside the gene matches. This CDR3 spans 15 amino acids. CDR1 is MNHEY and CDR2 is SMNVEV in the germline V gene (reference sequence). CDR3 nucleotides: TGTGCCAGCAGTTTAAGACAGGGGTCCGGAAACACCATATATTTT. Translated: CASSLRQGSGNTIYF.

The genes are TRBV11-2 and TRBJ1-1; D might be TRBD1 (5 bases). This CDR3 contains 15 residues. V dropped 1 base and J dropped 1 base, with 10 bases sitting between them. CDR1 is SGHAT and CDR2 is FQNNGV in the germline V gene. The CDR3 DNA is TGTGCCAGCAGCTTAGGTTTCGGGGCGAACACTGAAGCTTTCTTT. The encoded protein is CASSLGFGANTEAFF.

Here the CDR3 reads CASSPPGAPYNEQFF. CDR3 DNA: TGCGCCAGCAGCCCCCCAGGGGCCCCCTACAATGAGCAGTTCTTC. V and J are TRBV5-1 and TRBJ2-1; tentatively, D is TRBD1 (6 bases). Trimming cost V 4 bases and J 2 bases, with 13 bases left between them. This CDR3 region has 15 residues. Germline values: CDR1 SGHRS, CDR2 YFSETQ.

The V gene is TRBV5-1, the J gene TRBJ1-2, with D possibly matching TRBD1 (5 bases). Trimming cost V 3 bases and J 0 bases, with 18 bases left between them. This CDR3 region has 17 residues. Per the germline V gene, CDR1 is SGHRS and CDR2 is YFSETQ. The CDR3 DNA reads TGCGCCAGCAGCTCATCCCGGGGGGGGACTGCTAACTATGGCTACACCTTC. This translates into CASSSSRGGTANYGYTF.

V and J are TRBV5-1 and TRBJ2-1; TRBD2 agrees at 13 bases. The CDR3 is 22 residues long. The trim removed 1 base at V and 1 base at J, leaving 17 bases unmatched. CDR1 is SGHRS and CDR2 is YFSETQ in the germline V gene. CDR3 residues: CASSLNPGPGLAGPQSYNEQFF. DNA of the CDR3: TGCGCCAGCAGCTTGAATCCAGGACCGGGACTAGCGGGGCCCCAATCCTACAATGAGCAGTTCTTC. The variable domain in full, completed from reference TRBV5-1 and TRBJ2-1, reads KAGVTQTPRYLIKTRGQQVTLSCSPISGHRSVSWYQQTPGQGLQFLFEYFSETQRNKGNFPGRFSGRQFSNSRSEMNVSTLELGDSALYLCASSLNPGPGLAGPQSYNEQFFGPGTRLTVL.

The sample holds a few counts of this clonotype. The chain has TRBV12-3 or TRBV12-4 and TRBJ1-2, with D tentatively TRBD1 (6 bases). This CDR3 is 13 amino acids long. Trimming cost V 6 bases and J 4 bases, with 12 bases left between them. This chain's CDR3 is CASRPTGTYGYTF. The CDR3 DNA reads TGTGCCAGCAGACCCACAGGGACCTATGGCTACACCTTC.

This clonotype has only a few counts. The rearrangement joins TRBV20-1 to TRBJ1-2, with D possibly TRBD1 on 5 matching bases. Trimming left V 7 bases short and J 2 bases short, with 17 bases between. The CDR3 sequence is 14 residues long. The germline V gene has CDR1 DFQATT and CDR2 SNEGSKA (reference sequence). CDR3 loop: CSVWGVRANYGYTF. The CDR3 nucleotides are TGCAGTGTTTGGGGGGTCAGGGCGAACTATGGCTACACCTTC.

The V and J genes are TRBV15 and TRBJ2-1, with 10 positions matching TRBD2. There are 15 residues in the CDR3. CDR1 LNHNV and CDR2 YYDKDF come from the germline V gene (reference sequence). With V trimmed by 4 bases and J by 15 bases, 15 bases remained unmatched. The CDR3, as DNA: TGTGCCACCAGCACTACTCTAGCGGGAGAGCTCCGTAGGTTCTTC. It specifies CATSTTLAGELRRFF.

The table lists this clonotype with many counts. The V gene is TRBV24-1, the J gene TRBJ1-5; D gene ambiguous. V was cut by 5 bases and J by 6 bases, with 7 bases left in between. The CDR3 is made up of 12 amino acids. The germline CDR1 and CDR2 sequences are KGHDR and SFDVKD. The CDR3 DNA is TGTGCCACCAGTGGTGGAGGTCAGCCCCAGCATTTT. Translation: CATSGGGQPQHF.

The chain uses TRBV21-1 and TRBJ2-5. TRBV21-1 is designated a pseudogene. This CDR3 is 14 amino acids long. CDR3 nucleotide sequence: TGTGCCAGCAGCGCCTGGGATCTCCAAGAGACCCAGTACTTC. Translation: CASSAWDLQETQYF.

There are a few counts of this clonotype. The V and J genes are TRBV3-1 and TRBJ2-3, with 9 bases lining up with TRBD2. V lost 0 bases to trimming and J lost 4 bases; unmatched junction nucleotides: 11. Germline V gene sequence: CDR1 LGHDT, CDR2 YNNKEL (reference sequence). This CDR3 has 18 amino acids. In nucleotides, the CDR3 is TGTGCCAGCAGCCAAGATCGGGGTAGCGGGAGTTCCGCAGATACGCAGTATTTT. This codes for CASSQDRGSGSSADTQYF.

The CDR3 is CASSFRLAGVRNTGELFF. The DNA for the CDR3 is TGTGCCAGCAGCTTCCGACTAGCGGGAGTAAGAAACACCGGGGAGCTGTTTTTT. V is TRBV11-1 and J is TRBJ2-2; 12 bases are shared with TRBD2. There are 18 residues in the CDR3. Germline CDR1 reads SGHAT; CDR2 reads FQDESV (reference sequence). Losses at the gene ends were 3 bases for V and 2 bases for J; bases not matched to a gene: 7.

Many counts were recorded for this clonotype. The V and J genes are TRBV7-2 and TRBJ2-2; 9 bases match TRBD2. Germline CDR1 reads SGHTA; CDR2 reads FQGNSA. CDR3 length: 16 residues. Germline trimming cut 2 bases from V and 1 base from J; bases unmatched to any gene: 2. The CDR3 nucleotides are TGTGCCAGCAGCTTAATGACTAGCGGGAACACCGGGGAGCTGTTTTTT. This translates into CASSLMTSGNTGELFF.

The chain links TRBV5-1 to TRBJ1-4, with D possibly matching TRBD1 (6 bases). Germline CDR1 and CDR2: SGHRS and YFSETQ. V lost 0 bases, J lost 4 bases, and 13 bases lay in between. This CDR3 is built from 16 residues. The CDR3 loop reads CASSLAPGGLNEKLFF. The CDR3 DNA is TGCGCCAGCAGCTTGGCCCCGGGGGGGCTTAATGAAAAACTGTTTTTT.

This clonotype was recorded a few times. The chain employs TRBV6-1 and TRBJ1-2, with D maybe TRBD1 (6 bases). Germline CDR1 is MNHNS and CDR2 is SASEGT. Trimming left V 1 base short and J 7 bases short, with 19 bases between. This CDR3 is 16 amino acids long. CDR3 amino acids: CASSEVLGGAYGGYTF. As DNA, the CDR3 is TGTGCCAGCAGTGAAGTTCTGGGGGGGGCCTACGGTGGCTACACCTTC.

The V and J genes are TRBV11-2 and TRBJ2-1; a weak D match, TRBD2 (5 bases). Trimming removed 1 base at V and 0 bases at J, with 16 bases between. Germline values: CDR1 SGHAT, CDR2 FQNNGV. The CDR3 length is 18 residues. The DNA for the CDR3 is TGTGCCAGCAGCTTAGGGGCCGTCGCGGGCTTCTCCTACAATGAGCAGTTCTTC. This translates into CASSLGAVAGFSYNEQFF. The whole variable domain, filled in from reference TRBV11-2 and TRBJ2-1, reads EAGVAQSPRYKIIEKRQSVAFWCNPISGHATLYWYQQILGQGPKLLIQFQNNGVVDDSQLPKDRFSAERLKGVDSTLKIQPAKLEDSAVYLCASSLGAVAGFSYNEQFFGPGTRLTVL.